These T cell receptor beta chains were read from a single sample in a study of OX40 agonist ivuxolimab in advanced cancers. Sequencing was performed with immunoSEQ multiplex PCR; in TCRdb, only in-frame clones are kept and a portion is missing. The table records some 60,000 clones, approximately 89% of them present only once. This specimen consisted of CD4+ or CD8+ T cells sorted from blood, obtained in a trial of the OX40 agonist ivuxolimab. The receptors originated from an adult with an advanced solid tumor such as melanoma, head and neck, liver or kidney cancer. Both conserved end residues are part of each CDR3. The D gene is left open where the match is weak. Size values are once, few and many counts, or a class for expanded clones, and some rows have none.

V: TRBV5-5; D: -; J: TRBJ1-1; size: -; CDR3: CASSLPPGGRPEAFF; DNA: TGTGCCAGCAGCTTGCCCCCGGGGGGTAGGCCTGAAGCTTTCTTT
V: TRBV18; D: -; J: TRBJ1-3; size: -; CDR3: CASSPLTDGNTIYF; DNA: TGTGCCAGCTCACCTCTGACAGATGGAAACACCATATATTTT
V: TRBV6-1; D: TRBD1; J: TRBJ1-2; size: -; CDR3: CASRPGTGGYGYTF; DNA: TGTGCCAGCAGGCCCGGGACAGGAGGCTATGGCTACACCTTC
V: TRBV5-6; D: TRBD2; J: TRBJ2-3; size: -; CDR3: CASSRGLASSADTQYF; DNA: TGTGCCAGCAGCAGGGGACTAGCGAGTAGCGCAGATACGCAGTATTTT
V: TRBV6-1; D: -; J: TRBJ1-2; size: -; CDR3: CASSEGGQTYGYTF; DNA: TGTGCCAGCAGTGAGGGCGGACAGACCTATGGCTACACCTTC
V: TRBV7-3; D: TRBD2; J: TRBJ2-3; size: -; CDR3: CASSFSGTGGDTQYF; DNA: TGTGCCAGCAGCTTTAGCGGGACTGGGGGAGATACGCAGTATTTT
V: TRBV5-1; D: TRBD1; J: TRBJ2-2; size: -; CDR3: CASSHRTGDTGELFF; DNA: TGCGCCAGCAGCCACAGGACAGGGGACACCGGGGAGCTGTTTTTT
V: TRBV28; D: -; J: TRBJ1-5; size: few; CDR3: CASRTPGLQPQHF; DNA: TGTGCCAGCAGGACCCCAGGGCTTCAGCCCCAGCATTTT
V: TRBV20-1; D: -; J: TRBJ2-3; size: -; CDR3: CSASQGDTQYF; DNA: TGCAGTGCTAGCCAGGGGGATACGCAGTATTTT
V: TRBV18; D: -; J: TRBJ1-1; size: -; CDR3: CASSPLGAGRQGTEAFF; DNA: TGTGCCAGCTCACCCCTAGGAGCAGGGCGGCAGGGGACTGAAGCTTTCTTT
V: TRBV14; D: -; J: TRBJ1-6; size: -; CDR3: CASSQGISPLHF; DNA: TGTGCCAGCAGCCAAGGGATATCACCCCTCCACTTT
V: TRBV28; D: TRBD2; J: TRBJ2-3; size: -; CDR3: CASGTAAGGQDTQYF; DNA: TGTGCCAGCGGGACCGCAGCGGGAGGTCAAGATACGCAGTATTTT
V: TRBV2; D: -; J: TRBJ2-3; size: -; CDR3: CASSAVRDTQYF; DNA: TGTGCCAGCAGTGCCGTAAGGGATACGCAGTATTTT
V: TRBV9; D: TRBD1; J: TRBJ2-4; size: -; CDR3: CASSVDGAGGGTKNIQYF; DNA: TGTGCCAGCAGCGTAGATGGAGCAGGGGGTGGCACCAAAAACATTCAGTACTTC
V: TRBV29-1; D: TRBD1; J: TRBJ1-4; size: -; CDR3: CSGRQGDEKLFF; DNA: TGCAGCGGTCGACAGGGGGATGAAAAACTGTTTTTT
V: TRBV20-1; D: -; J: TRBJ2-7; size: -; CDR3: CSASGLYEQYF; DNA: TGCAGTGCTAGTGGACTTTACGAGCAGTACTTC
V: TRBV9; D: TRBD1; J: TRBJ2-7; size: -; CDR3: CASSVGPGQGYEQYF; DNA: TGTGCCAGCAGCGTGGGCCCAGGACAGGGCTACGAGCAGTACTTC
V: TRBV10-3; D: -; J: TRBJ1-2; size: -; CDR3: CAISERNYGYTF; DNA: TGTGCCATCAGTGAAAGAAACTATGGCTACACCTTC
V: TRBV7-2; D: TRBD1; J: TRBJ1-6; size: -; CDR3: CASSKDRDRVLPLHF; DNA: TGTGCCAGCAGTAAAGACCGGGACAGGGTGTTGCCCCTCCACTTT
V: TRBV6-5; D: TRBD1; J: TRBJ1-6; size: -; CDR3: CASSFDSGQGGSPLHF; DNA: TGTGCCAGCAGTTTCGATTCGGGACAGGGAGGATCACCCCTCCACTTT
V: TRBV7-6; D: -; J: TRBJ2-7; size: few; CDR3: CASSLGHSGSYEQYF; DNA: TGTGCCAGCAGCTTAGGCCACAGCGGCTCCTACGAGCAGTACTTC
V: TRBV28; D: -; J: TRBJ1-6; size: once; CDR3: CASSLSQSRSPLHF; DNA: TGTGCCAGCAGTTTGTCCCAAAGCCGTTCACCCCTCCACTTT
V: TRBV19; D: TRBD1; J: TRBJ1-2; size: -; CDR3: CASSIADRGLNGYTF; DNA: TGTGCCAGTAGTATAGCGGACAGGGGTCTTAATGGCTACACCTTC
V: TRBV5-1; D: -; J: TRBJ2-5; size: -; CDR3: CASSLGHREETQYF; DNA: TGCGCCAGCAGCTTGGGGCACAGAGAAGAGACCCAGTACTTC
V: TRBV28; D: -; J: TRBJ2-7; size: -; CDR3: CASSLTAQEQYF; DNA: TGTGCCAGCAGTTTGACGGCGCAAGAGCAGTACTTC
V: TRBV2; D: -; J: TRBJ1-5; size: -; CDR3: CASSYHAIEPQHF; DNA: TGTGCCAGCAGTTATCACGCGATCGAGCCCCAGCATTTT
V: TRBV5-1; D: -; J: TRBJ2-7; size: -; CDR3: CASSPGPRGEQYF; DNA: TGCGCCAGCAGCCCGGGACCTCGGGGCGAGCAGTACTTC